Many counts were recorded for the clone carrying this T cell receptor (beta chain). Its antigen remains unidentified. Over 200 million TCR-beta sequences (from 15-18 subjects) were yielded by each sequencing run. TCRdb independently ran MiXCR on the 5' RACE reads; one entry per CDR3 protein. The sample has 100,000 to 150,000 distinct CDR3 sequences, about 3.4% seen once. CDR3 length equals 15 residues. Losses at the gene ends were 8 bases for V and 0 bases for J; bases not matched to a gene: 4. Per germline, CDR1 SGHRS and CDR2 YFSETQ. The sample is drawn from a study of neurological immune-mediated disorders. Study in general: Multiple sclerosis patients numbering approximately 35 comprised some 30 relapsing-remitting and 3 secondary progressive patients. Study-wide results and caveats: Phylogenetic grouping placed 18 of 34 multiple sclerosis patients' repertoires in one related-CDR3 cluster, a possible signature.

The clonotype was recovered from a woman aged 25-40 years with multiple sclerosis. The chain combines TRBV5-1 with TRBJ1-5, with TRBD1 matching 11 bases. The sample was PBMCs. This chain's CDR3 is CARGTGGPSNQPQHF. CDR3 DNA sequence: TGCGCCAGAGGGACAGGGGGTCCTAGCAATCAGCCCCAGCATTTT.